This TCR beta chain was obtained from a study of T cell responses to AZD1222 COVID-19 vaccine. Whole-study results and caveats: Recipients of two AZD1222 doses showed rising Spike-specific TCR breadth and depth. Donors skewed white British and female; clonal diversity was possibly underestimated. Reportedly, close to half of spike-specific TCRs are directed against unmutated variant regions. Dominant at 160-218 and 743-854, vaccine-associated CD4 TCRs also spanned spike.

This clone ranks as medium-sized (0.01 to 0.1%). The antigen is unknown. TCRdb's table, derived via immunoSEQ multiplex PCR, lists solely in-frame clones and lacks some. The sample shows under 70,000 clones, around nine tenths of them seen only once. J was trimmed by 3 bases and V by 2 bases; bases with no gene match: 4. The V gene's germline CDR1 is ENHRY and CDR2 SYGVKD. The CDR3 extends over 15 amino acids. Specimen: peripheral blood, collected on day 0 of AZD1222 vaccination. The chain recombines TRBV10-3 with TRBJ2-1; TRBD2 agrees at 7 bases. The TCR comes from an adult in good health. The CDR3 sequence is CAISEGTIYYNEQFF. DNA for the CDR3: TGTGCCATCAGTGAGGGGACTATCTACTACAATGAGCAGTTCTTC.